The entry below describes one TCR beta chain. This same CDR3 is encoded by further DNA sequences in the sample. This entry belongs to a study of blood T cell repertoires in COVID-19. The CDR3 consists of 13 residues. J lost 4 bases, V lost 3 bases, and 0 bases had no gene match. Sequencing used immunoSEQ multiplex PCR; TCRdb keeps in-frame clones, though not all of them. The sample yields more than 150,000 clones, around 90% seen once. The rearrangement links TRBV12-3 or TRBV12-4 to TRBJ1-5; 7 bases agree with TRBD1. The TCR was taken from a woman aged 25 to 39 who had recovered from COVID-19. Sequencing was carried out using PBMCs or T cells enriched from blood (not recorded which). For the CDR3, the DNA is TGTGCCAGCAGTTTGACAGGGAATCAGCCCCAGCATTTT. It is translated as CASSLTGNQPQHF.